This TCR beta chain emerged from a study of PD-L1 blockade in urothelial cancer. Study in general: Patients initiated atezolizumab in about 2014 at 1,200 mg intravenously every 3 weeks. In the patient group, about 85% of the roughly 29 were males with bladder-origin urothelial cancer. Analyses were performed on blood at 3 weeks after treatment start (the second dose) and at 6 weeks.

Trimming at V came to 3 bases and at J to 1 base, leaving 2 bases not matched to a gene. CDR3 length: 16 residues. CDR1 SEHNR and CDR2 FQNEAQ come from the germline V gene (reference sequence). Time point meaning: peripheral blood 6 weeks after treatment start. Each patient presented with locally advanced or metastatic urothelial carcinoma. Produced via immunoSEQ multiplex PCR; TCRdb's table is partial and in-frame only. The table has around 38,000 clones, around 88% seen once. V is TRBV7-9 and J is TRBJ2-1; TRBD2 aligns across 11 bases. The sequencing used PBMCs, collected around atezolizumab (anti-PD-L1) treatment. The clonotype was recovered from a man aged 55 to 69 with urothelial cancer. CDR3 in DNA: TGTGCCAGCAGCTTTAGCGGGAGGGCGTCCTACAATGAGCAGTTCTTC. Its translation: CASSFSGRASYNEQFF.